The T cell receptor (beta chain) described here comes from a study of cytomegalovirus exposure and HLA in healthy donors. Turning to the study itself: There were some 120 million unique TCR beta sequences, drawn from about 200 million T cells, in an earlier analysis.

From germline, CDR1 is MNHNS and CDR2 SASEGT. This CDR3 contains 14 residues. Trimming took off 1 base at V and 7 bases at J, with 11 bases between the two ends. On this clone: Its specificity is not known.

Whole-study results and caveats: Per published accounts, TCR beta sequences correctly predicted the HLA-A and HLA-B alleles of most subjects.

Amplification used 60 Vbeta primers and 13 Jbeta primers. This table comes from immunoSEQ multiplex PCR, and its TCRdb copy is limited to in-frame clones, with some not included. Seen here are about 120,000 clones, 7% to 9.5% observed once, and the top ten hold 5% to 6.5%. The sequence was obtained from a woman aged 40 to 50 in good health and CMV-seropositive. V is TRBV6-1 and J is TRBJ1-5; perhaps TRBD1 as D (5 bases). Specimen: PBMCs. The CDR3: CASSEGQGTQPQHF. CDR3 nucleotide sequence: TGTGCCAGCAGTGAAGGGCAGGGTACCCAGCCCCAGCATTTT.